The following is a T cell receptor beta chain sequence with its context. Authors' analysis steps: Reference gene primer amplification yielded estimated nucleated cell counts. TCRdb's table, derived via immunoSEQ multiplex PCR, lists solely in-frame clones and lacks some. Clone size and V and J calls were adopted from that table, with D and trimming inferred from the DNA. The data hold around 300,000 clones, with 80% to 90% observed a single time. Two negative PCRs, clearance, or symptom resolution were required of recovered Cohort 3 donors. CDR1 is SGDLS and CDR2 is YYNGEE in the germline V gene. The CDR3 length is 19 residues. The germline V and J ends were trimmed by 4 bases and 0 bases, with 22 bases remaining between them. The record originates from a study of blood T cell repertoires in COVID-19. Study information: Sites across the United States, Italy and Spain contributed samples from acute and convalescent COVID-19. PBMCs, B-cell-depleted T cells, or T cells provided the cDNA or gDNA that made up the material.

Sample: PBMCs or T cells enriched from blood (not recorded which). The receptor's source is a woman aged 18-29 years who had recovered from COVID-19. The V and J genes are TRBV9 and TRBJ1-4; weak D call: TRBD1 (6 bases). The CDR3 bases are TGTGCCAGCAGCTCAAGAGGGAGGGGGTCAGAGGCAACTAATGAAAAACTGTTTTTT. Amino acid sequence: CASSSRGRGSEATNEKLFF. Supplemented by reference TRBV9 and TRBJ1-4, the full variable domain reads DSGVTQTPKHLITATGQRVTLRCSPRSGDLSVYWYQQSLDQGLQFLIQYYNGEERAKGNILERFSAQQFPDLHSELNLSSLELGDSALYFCASSSRGRGSEATNEKLFFGSGTQLSVL.